This is a list of T cell receptor beta chains from one sample in a study of post-analysis software for immune sequencing data. TCRdb processed the PCR reads anew with MiXCR; each CDR3 protein has one entry. The sample has 600,000 to 700,000 distinct CDR3 sequences; around 60% are singletons. Sequencing was carried out using blood. The receptors derive from a girl under 10 years old with multiple sclerosis. CDR3s include the opening cysteine and the closing phenylalanine or tryptophan. A D gene is named only where the DNA matches it firmly. Only part of the rows carry a size: once, few, many, or a class if the clone is expanded.

TRBD1	TRBV4-1	once	TRBJ1-1	TGCGCCAGCAGCCAAGTCCAAGCGCGGACAGGGGGAGAAGCTTTCTTT	CASSQVQARTGGEAFF
-	TRBV7-2	-	TRBJ2-7	TGTGCCAGCAGCTTAGGCCCAGGGTGGAACGAGCAGTACTTC	CASSLGPGWNEQYF
-	TRBV6-1	-	TRBJ2-7	TGTGCCAGCAACGAGGGGGGTTTCGACGAGCAGTACTTC	CASNEGGFDEQYF
-	TRBV7-6	-	TRBJ1-4	TGTGCCAGCAGCCAGTTGTGGGACGGGGAAAAACTGTTTTTT	CASSQLWDGEKLFF
-	TRBV29-1	few	TRBJ2-3	TGCAGCGTAGAACGGGACTCAAGAGATACGCAGTATTTT	CSVERDSRDTQYF
-	TRBV27	-	TRBJ1-6	TGTGCCAGCTCGGAGGCGTACTCACCCCTCCACTTT	CASSEAYSPLHF
-	TRBV25-1	-	TRBJ1-4	TGTGCCAGCAGTGAAATTGAGACAGGCCAACCAACTAATGAAAAACTGTTTTTT	CASSEIETGQPTNEKLFF
-	TRBV12-3/TRBV12-4	-	TRBJ1-2	TGTGCCAGCAGTCAAACAGGGCGGGCTAACTATGGCTACACCTTC	CASSQTGRANYGYTF
TRBD1	TRBV18	-	TRBJ1-2	TGTGCCAGCTCACCACCGGGACAGGGGAGCTATGGCTACACCTTC	CASSPPGQGSYGYTF
-	TRBV29-1	-	TRBJ2-1	TGCAGCGTTGAGATGACTGCGAGCTCCTACAATGAGCAGTTCTTC	CSVEMTASSYNEQFF
-	TRBV7-9	-	TRBJ1-1	TGTGCCAGCAGCTTAGTCGGGCGGACTGAAGCTTTCTTT	CASSLVGRTEAFF
-	TRBV11-2	-	TRBJ1-2	TGTGCCAGCAGCTTAGTGGGACTGGGGTCCGATGGCTACACCTTC	CASSLVGLGSDGYTF
-	TRBV29-1	-	TRBJ1-1	TGCAGCGTTGATCGGGGGGACGCACGCACTGAAGCTTTCTTT	CSVDRGDARTEAFF
TRBD2	TRBV16	-	TRBJ2-1	TGTGCCAGCAGCCGCCGACTAGCGGGGTACGAGGAGCAGTTCTTC	CASSRRLAGYEEQFF
-	TRBV29-1	few	TRBJ2-3	TGCAGCGTTCCCCCGGGCGGCGGGGGCACAGATACGCAGTATTTT	CSVPPGGGGTDTQYF
-	TRBV4-1	-	TRBJ2-7	TGCGCCAGCAGCCAAGATAGGGGTGCTCAGCAGTACTTC	CASSQDRGAQQYF
-	TRBV18	-	TRBJ2-5	TGTGCCAGCTCACCTCCTCCGGGGAGAACCAAAGAGACCCAGTACTTC	CASSPPPGRTKETQYF
-	TRBV3-1	-	TRBJ2-7	TGTGCCAGCAGCCAACCCCAAGGAAGAGGGCAGTACTTC	CASSQPQGRGQYF
-	TRBV27	few	TRBJ2-5	-	CASSSSGGLGETQYF
-	TRBV20-1	-	TRBJ2-5	TGCAGTGCTTCGATCTTACAGGTTTACCAAGAGACCCAGTACTTC	CSASILQVYQETQYF
-	TRBV29-1	few	TRBJ1-2	TGCAGCGTCGCGGGGTCTCGAGGGGGCTACACCTTC	CSVAGSRGGYTF
TRBD2	TRBV14	-	TRBJ2-1	TGTGCCAGCAGCCAAGAGGTCGCGGGAGGGTCGGGCTCCTACAATGAGCAGTTCTTC	CASSQEVAGGSGSYNEQFF
-	TRBV20-1	-	TRBJ2-7	TGCAGTGCCAGAAAGACGGGCGAGCAGTACTTC	CSARKTGEQYF
TRBD1	TRBV30	-	TRBJ2-5	TGTGCCTGGGGAACCGGGACAGGGGGTTTGGATCAAGAGACCCAGTACTTC	CAWGTGTGGLDQETQYF
TRBD2	TRBV11-2	-	TRBJ2-5	TGTGCCAGCAGCCGGGGGACTAGCGTACAAGAGACCCAGTACTTC	CASSRGTSVQETQYF
-	TRBV21-1	-	TRBJ2-1	TGTGCCAGCGGGTCTCGGGACCTGGGCTACAATGAGCAGTTCTTC	CASGSRDLGYNEQFF
TRBD2	TRBV11-3	-	TRBJ2-1	TGTGCCAGCAGCCAGGGGTCGGCGGGAGGGGTGAGGGGGAATGAGCAGTTCTTC	CASSQGSAGGVRGNEQFF
-	TRBV7-9	-	TRBJ2-7	TGTGCCAGCAGCTCTGCAGCCTACGAGCAGTACTTC	CASSSAAYEQYF
TRBD2	TRBV5-1	-	TRBJ2-3	TGCGCCAGCAGCTTGGCCGATAGCGGGGGCCCAGCTACGCAGTATTTT	CASSLADSGGPATQYF
TRBD2	TRBV6-4	-	TRBJ2-3	TGTGCCAGCAGTGACCGGGGGGGCACAGATACGCAGTATTTT	CASSDRGGTDTQYF
-	TRBV20-1	-	TRBJ1-5	TGCAGTGCTAGAGATGGGAGAGAAAATCAGCCCCAGCATTTT	CSARDGRENQPQHF